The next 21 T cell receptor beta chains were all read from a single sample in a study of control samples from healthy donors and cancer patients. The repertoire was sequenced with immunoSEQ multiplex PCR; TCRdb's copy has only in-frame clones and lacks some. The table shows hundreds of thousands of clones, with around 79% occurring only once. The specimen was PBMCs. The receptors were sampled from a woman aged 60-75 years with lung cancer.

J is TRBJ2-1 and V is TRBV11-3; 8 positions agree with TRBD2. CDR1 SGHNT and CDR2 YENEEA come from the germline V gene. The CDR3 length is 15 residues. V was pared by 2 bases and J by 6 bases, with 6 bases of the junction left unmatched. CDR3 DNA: TGTGCCAGCAGCTTATCGGGGGGGGGCGGCAATGAGCAGTTCTTC. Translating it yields CASSLSGGGGNEQFF.

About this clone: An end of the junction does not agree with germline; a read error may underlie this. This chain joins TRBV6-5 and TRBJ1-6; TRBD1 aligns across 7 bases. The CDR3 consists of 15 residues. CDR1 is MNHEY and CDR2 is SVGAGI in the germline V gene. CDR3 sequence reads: CASRPPGQRHSALHF. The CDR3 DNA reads TGTGCCAGCAGGCCTCCGGGACAGCGACATTCAGCCCTCCACTTT.

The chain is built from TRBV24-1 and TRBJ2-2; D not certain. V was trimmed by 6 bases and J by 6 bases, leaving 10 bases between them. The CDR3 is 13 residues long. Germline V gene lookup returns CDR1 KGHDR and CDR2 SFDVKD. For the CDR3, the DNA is TGTGCCACCAGTCTCGGACCTCCCGGGGAGCTGTTTTTT. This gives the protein CATSLGPPGELFF.

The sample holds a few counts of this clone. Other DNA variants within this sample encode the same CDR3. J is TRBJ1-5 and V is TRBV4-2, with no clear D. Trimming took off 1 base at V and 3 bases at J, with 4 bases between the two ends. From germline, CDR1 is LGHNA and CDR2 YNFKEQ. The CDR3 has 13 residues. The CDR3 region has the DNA TGTGCCAGCAGCCAAGGGGTCAATCAGCCCCAGCATTTT. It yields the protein CASSQGVNQPQHF.

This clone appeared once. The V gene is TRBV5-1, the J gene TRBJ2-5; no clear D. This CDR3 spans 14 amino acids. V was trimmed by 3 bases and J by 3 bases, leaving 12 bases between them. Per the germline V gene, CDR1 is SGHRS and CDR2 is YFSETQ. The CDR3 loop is CASSWRWGKETQYF. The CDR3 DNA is TGCGCCAGCAGCTGGCGGTGGGGAAAAGAGACCCAGTACTTC. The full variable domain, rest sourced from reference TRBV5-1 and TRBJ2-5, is KAGVTQTPRYLIKTRGQQVTLSCSPISGHRSVSWYQQTPGQGLQFLFEYFSETQRNKGNFPGRFSGRQFSNSRSEMNVSTLELGDSALYLCASSWRWGKETQYFGPGTRLLVL.

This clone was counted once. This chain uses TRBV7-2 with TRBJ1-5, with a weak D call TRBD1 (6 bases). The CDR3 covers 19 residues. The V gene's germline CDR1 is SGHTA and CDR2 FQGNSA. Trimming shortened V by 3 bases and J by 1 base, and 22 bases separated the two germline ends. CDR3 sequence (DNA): TGTGCCAGCAGCTTTAGCCGGGACGGGGGGCATAACAGCAATCAGCCCCAGCATTTT. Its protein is CASSFSRDGGHNSNQPQHF.

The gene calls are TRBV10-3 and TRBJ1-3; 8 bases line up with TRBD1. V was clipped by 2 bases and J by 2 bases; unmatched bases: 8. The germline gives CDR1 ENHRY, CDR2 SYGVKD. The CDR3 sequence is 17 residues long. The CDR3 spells CAISEATGAGAGNTIYF. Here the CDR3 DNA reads TGTGCCATCAGTGAGGCGACAGGGGCAGGGGCTGGAAACACCATATATTTT.

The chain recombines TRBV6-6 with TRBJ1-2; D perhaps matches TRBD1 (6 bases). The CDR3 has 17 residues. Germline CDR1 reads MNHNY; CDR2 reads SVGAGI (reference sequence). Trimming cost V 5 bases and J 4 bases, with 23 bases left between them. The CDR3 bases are TGTGCCAGCAGTCTCGGCTTTTTAAGAGGACAGTTCTATGGCTACACCTTC. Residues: CASSLGFLRGQFYGYTF.

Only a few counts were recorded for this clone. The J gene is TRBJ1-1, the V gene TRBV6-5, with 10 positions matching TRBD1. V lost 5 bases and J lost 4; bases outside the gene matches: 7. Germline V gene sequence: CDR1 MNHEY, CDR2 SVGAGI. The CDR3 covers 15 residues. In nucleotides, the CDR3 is TGTGCCAGCAGTCTAGAGACAGGGGGCGGCACTGAAGCTTTCTTT. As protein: CASSLETGGGTEAFF.

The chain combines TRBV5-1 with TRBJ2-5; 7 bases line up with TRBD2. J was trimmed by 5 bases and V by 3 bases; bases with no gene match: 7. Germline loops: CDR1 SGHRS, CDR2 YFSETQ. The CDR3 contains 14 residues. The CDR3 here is CASSWSGEGETQYF. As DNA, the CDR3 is TGCGCCAGCAGCTGGAGCGGGGAGGGGGAGACCCAGTACTTC.

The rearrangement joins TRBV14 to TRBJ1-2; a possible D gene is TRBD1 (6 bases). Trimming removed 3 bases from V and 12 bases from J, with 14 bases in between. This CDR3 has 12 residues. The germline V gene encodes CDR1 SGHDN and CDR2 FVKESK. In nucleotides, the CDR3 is TGTGCCAGCAGCCAGCAGGGGCTGGTCCACACCTTC. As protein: CASSQQGLVHTF.

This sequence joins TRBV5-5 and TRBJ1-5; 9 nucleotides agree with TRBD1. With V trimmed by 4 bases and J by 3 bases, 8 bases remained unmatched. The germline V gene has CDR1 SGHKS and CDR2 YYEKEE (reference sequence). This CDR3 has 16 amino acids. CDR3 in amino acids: CASSKDGTGYNQPQHF. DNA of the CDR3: TGTGCCAGCAGCAAGGACGGGACAGGGTACAATCAGCCCCAGCATTTT.

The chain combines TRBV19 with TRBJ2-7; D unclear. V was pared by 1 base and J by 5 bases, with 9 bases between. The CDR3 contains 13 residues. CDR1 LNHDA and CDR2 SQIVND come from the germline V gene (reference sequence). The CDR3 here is CASSIAKVNEQYF. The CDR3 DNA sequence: TGTGCCAGTAGTATAGCCAAGGTTAACGAGCAGTACTTC.

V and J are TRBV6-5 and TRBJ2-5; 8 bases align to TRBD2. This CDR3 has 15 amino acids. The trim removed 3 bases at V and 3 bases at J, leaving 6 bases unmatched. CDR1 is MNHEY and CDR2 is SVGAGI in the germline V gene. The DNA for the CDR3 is TGTGCCAGCAGTTATCGGACTAGCTTAGAAGAGACCCAGTACTTC. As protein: CASSYRTSLEETQYF.

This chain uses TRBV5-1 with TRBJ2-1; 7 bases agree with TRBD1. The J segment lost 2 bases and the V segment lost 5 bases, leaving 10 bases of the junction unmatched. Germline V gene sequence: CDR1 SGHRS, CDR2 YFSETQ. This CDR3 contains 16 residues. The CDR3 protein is CASRGTAANTYNEQFF. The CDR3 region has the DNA TGCGCCAGCAGGGGGACAGCCGCGAATACCTACAATGAGCAGTTCTTC.

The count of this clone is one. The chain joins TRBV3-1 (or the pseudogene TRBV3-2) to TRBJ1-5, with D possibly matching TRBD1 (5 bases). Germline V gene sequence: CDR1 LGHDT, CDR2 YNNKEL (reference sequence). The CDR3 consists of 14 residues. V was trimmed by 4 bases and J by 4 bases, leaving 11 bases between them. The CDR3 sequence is CASSPTVNNQPQHF. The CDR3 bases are TGTGCCAGCAGCCCGACAGTGAATAATCAGCCCCAGCATTTT.

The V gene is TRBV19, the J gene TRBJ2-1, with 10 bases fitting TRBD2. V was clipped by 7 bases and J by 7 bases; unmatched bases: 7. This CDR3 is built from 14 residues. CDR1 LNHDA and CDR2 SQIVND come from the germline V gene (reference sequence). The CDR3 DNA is TGTGCCAGTACTAGCGGGAGAGTTATTAATGAGCAGTTCTTC. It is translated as CASTSGRVINEQFF. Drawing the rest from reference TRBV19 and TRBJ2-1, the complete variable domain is DGGITQSPKYLFRKEGQNVTLSCEQNLNHDAMYWYRQDPGQGLRLIYYSQIVNDFQKGDIAEGYSVSREKKESFPLTVTSAQKNPTAFYLCASTSGRVINEQFFGPGTRLTVL.

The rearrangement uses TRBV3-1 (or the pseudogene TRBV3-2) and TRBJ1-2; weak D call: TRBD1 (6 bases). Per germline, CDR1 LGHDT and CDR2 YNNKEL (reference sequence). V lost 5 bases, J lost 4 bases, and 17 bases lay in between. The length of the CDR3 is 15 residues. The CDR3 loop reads CASSARGEGGYGYTF. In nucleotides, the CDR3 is TGTGCCAGCAGCGCTCGCGGGGAGGGGGGCTATGGCTACACCTTC.

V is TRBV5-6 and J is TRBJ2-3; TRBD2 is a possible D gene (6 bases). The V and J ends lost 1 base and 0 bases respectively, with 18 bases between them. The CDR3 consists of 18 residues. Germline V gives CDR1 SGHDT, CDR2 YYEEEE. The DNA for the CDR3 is TGTGCCAGCAGCTTGTTCGGCGGGACCACCCCTAGCACAGATACGCAGTATTTT. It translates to CASSLFGGTTPSTDTQYF. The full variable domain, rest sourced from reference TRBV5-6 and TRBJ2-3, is DAGVTQSPTHLIKTRGQQVTLRCSPKSGHDTVSWYQQALGQGPQFIFQYYEEEERQRGNFPDRFSGHQFPNYSSELNVNALLLGDSALYLCASSLFGGTTPSTDTQYFGPGTRLTVL.

The CDR3 DNA reads as TGTGCCAGTAGTACCCCGGGTGCCTATGGCTACACCTTC. It encodes CASSTPGAYGYTF. The chain employs TRBV19 and TRBJ1-2; no clear D. In germline, CDR1 is LNHDA, CDR2 SQIVND (reference sequence). V gave up 4 bases and J gave up 4 bases, with 10 bases separating them. The CDR3 is 13 residues long. The full variable domain, in which reference TRBV19 and TRBJ1-2 provide the parts outside the CDR3, is DGGITQSPKYLFRKEGQNVTLSCEQNLNHDAMYWYRQDPGQGLRLIYYSQIVNDFQKGDIAEGYSVSREKKESFPLTVTSAQKNPTAFYLCASSTPGAYGYTFGSGTRLTVV.

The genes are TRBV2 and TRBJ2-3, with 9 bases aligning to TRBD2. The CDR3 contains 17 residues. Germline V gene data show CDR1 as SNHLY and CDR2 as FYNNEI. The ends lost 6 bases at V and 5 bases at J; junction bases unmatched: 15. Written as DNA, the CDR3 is TGTGCCAGCAGCCCCCGCGGTGCGGGGGGGGTGGGAGATACGCAGTATTTT. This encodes CASSPRGAGGVGDTQYF.